What follows describes a single TCR beta chain. Antigen specificity is unknown. Unique molecular identifiers were incorporated when the TCRbeta library was constructed. Each CDR3 protein gets one entry after TCRdb re-called the PCR reads with MiXCR. The repertoire has fewer than 700,000 distinct CDR3 sequences, over 10% of them found once; the top ten carry 2.2%. Trimming cost V 5 bases and J 4 bases, with 17 bases left between them. Germline values: CDR1 LGHNT, CDR2 FRNRAP. This CDR3 region has 15 residues. These data belong to a study of T-cell reconstitution after alpha-beta-depleted transplantation in children. Regarding the study as a whole: Approximately two months post-transplant, alpha-beta T cells reportedly originated from several hundred expanded graft clones.

Sequencing was performed on PBMCs, mostly from graft donor cells, taken 360 days after TCRalphabeta/CD19-depleted stem cell transplant. This chain joins TRBV12-5 and TRBJ2-5; D perhaps matches TRBD2 (5 bases). This clonotype was obtained from a male patient aged 10 to 17 who had a stem cell transplant for acute myeloid leukemia, so the T cells may come from the graft donor. The DNA of the CDR3 is TGTGCTAGTGGTCCCCCCAGAGGGAGCGGAGAGACCCAGTACTTC. Protein: CASGPPRGSGETQYF.